This T cell receptor (beta chain) was found in a study of CD8+CD57+ T cells in acquired aplastic anemia. CDR3 length: 13 residues. V was trimmed by 9 bases and J by 4 bases, leaving 16 bases between them. CDR1 is WSHSY and CDR2 is SAAADI in the germline V gene. TCR beta VDJ combinations and CDR3 sequences were profiled from genomic DNA. Via MiXCR, TCRdb re-called the reads, giving one row per CDR3 protein. The table has 40,000 to 45,000 distinct CDR3 sequences, 65% to 70% seen once; the top ten hold less than 25%. What was sequenced was sorted CD4+, CD8+, or CD8+CD57+ T cells (not recorded which) from PBMCs. The sequence was obtained from a human donor in good health, serving as a control. J is TRBJ2-7 and V is TRBV10-2; TRBD2 is a possible D gene (5 bases). CDR3 sequence reads: CASSTQRSYEQYF. CDR3 in DNA: TGCGCCAGTTCGACACAGCGGTCGTACGAGCAGTACTTC.